The sequence of this TCR beta chain was determined in a study of tumor-infiltrating lymphocytes in primary liver carcinoma listed by TCRdb under 2017. Regarding the complete study: Of the five patients, three men and two women aged 30 to 69 years, four had hepatocellular carcinoma and one had combined HCC and intrahepatic cholangiocarcinoma. The tumors of the five patients were staged as T1-T3 N0M0, with maximum diameters ranging from about 4.2 to 11 cm. Each sample produced about 3.5 to 7.5 million productive TCRbeta reads, and read depth showed no significant difference between tissue types. For each liver tumor, the study sampled five regions along with adjacent normal tissue and blood, and applied TCRbeta repertoire sequencing, expression microarrays and whole-exome sequencing. A total of 35 or so specimens from 5 patients underwent TCRbeta repertoire sequencing, comprising some 25 tumor regions, 5 adjacent noncancerous liver tissues and 5 peripheral blood samples. To link TCRbeta repertoire diversity to the local molecular phenotype, the roughly 24 tumor region samples were profiled with Agilent mRNA microarrays. Technical replicate repertoires showed high reproducibility, with mean shared-clone rates roughly 0.88 and correlation coefficients above 0.95.

Sequences SGHAT (CDR1) and FQNNGV (CDR2) are obtained from the germline V gene. Cut back by 1 base and 2 bases, the V and J ends lie 9 bases apart. The CDR3 is 14 residues long, ends included. The kept DNA is CDR3 alone, 42 bases in frame from the first base. On this clonotype: Its antigen has not been determined. A much larger clone is a single base away; this may be a read error. The conserved phenylalanine or tryptophan is not found at the CDR3 terminus, so this likely reflects a read error.

Without any cell sorting, total RNA and DNA were co-extracted from approximately 22-30 mg of bulk tissue using the AllPrep DNA/RNA mini kit. Between late 2015 and early 2016, five patients in China with histopathologically diagnosed primary liver carcinoma had surgical resection. At the time of sampling, the patients had chronic HBV infection and had not received any treatment. Five spatially separated regions were sampled from each tumor: the superior, inferior, left-lateral and right-lateral poles, plus the tumor centre. More than 75% viable tumor cells were found by histology in every tumor sample. Fresh tumor and adjacent tissue pieces were bisected, with one half stored in RNAlater at -80 degrees C and the other half sent for histology. Using a constant-region primer and ProtoScript II reverse transcriptase, TCRbeta-specific cDNA was reverse-transcribed from roughly 500 ng total RNA. TCRbeta libraries were built with three nested multiplex PCR rounds, a slightly modified ARM-PCR procedure. Each of the first two PCR rounds ran for around 11 cycles and used multiplex TRBV1-TRBV30 forward primers together with a Cbeta reverse primer. Sample barcodes and Illumina adapters were added in a final 25-cycle PCR using Deep VentR polymerase. Before sequencing, amplicons between 200 and 500 bp were purified from gel using a QIAquick gel extraction kit. The TCRbeta amplicons were sequenced with 250-bp paired-end reads on an Illumina HiSeq 2500. The authors processed their data as follows. Reads were quality-trimmed with Trimmomatic v0.33, and paired reads were merged with FLASH v1.2.11 to recover full CDR3 sequences. V, D and J germline segments were assigned to the rearranged TCRbeta sequences using MiGEC v1.2.1b. Clonotype statistics, along with Shannon-Wiener diversity indices, were calculated using VDJtools v1.0.0. Except for diversity analysis, only each sample's 250 most abundant clonotypes were used in subsequent analyses to reduce sampling bias. TCRdb cleaned the public reads at Q25 with fastp, built clones with MiXCR and kept in-frame beta chains. CDR3 protein sequences are deduplicated, and each keeps its most common genes and DNA. These V and J calls derive from TCRdb rather than the authors' analysis. The sample table shows roughly 32,000 distinct CDR3 sequences, and less than 75% are seen once. The ten largest account for roughly 30% of the sample.

The full study reports these points: Repertoire overlap was found to be higher between tumor regions (mean roughly 36%) than between tumor-adjacent (roughly 17%) or tumor-blood (around 15%) pairs, consistent with antigen-driven expansion. Only the TCR beta chain was sequenced, which likely underestimates true repertoire diversity because unpaired alpha chains were not captured. Only about 8-24% of top clones were found in all five regions of a tumor, suggesting spatial heterogeneity of tumor-infiltrating T cells. The top 250 clones accounted for a significantly greater share of the repertoire in tumors than in blood (p = 0.039). With just a handful of patients in the study, the authors point out that the findings should be validated in a larger study. Bulk unsorted samples precluded comparing CD4+ and CD8+ T cell repertoires.

Sequenced sample: liver tumor tissue from sampling region 3. The cell subset or site tag for this specimen amounts to: tumor region T3, left-lateral pole. The TCR sequence derives from a woman aged 25 to 39 with primary liver carcinoma and hepatitis B virus infection. The chain employs TRBV11-2 and TRBJ2-7; no confident D gene assignment can be made. The DNA is as follows: TGTGCCAGCAGCTTAGCCGTGAGGACCTACGAGCAGTACTAC. Its protein is CASSLAVRTYEQYY.